This TCR beta chain was documented in a study of blood T cell repertoires in COVID-19. For the study at large: Acute and convalescent COVID-19 samples came from the United States, Italy and Spain.

Trimming at V came to 0 bases and at J to 4 bases, leaving 8 bases not matched to a gene. The CDR3 runs to 16 residues. Germline V CDR1 and CDR2: LGHNT, FRNRAP. Profiled with immunoSEQ multiplex PCR; TCRdb holds only in-frame clones, not every one. The sample contains 150,000 to 200,000 clones, approximately 86% of which appear only once. The sample taken for sequencing was peripheral blood. The genes are TRBV12-5 and TRBJ2-7, with 8 positions matching TRBD1. This sequence originates from a man in his forties with active or convalescent COVID-19. Here the CDR3 reads CASGLVLGRGRYEQYF. The CDR3 bases are TGTGCTAGTGGTTTGGTACTGGGCAGGGGGCGATACGAGCAGTACTTC.